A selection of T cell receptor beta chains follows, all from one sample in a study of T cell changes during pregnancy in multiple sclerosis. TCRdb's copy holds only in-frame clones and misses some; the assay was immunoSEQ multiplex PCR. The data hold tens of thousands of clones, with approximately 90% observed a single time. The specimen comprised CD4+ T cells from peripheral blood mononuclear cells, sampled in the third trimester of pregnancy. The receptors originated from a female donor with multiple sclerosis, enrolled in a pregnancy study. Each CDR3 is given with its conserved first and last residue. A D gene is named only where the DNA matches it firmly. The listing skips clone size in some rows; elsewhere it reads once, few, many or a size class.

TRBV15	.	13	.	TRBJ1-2	CATSREKGEGYTF	TGTGCCACCAGCAGAGAAAAGGGAGAGGGCTACACCTTC
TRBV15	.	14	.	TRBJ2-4	CATSRGEDTNIQYF	TGTGCCACCAGCAGAGGGGAGGACACCAACATTCAGTACTTC
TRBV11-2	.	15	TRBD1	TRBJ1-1	CASSLGTGPNTEAFF	TGTGCCAGCAGCTTAGGGACAGGGCCGAACACTGAAGCTTTCTTT
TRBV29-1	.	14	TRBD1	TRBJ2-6	CSTQGVGGANVLTF	TGCAGCACTCAGGGGGTTGGTGGGGCCAACGTCCTGACTTTC
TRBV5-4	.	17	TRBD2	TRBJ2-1	CASSLPSGRVSYNEQFF	TGTGCCAGCAGCTTGCCTAGCGGGAGGGTCTCCTACAATGAGCAGTTCTTC
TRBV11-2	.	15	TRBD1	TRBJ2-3	CASSSLRGTGITQYF	TGTGCCAGCAGCTCCCTTAGAGGGACAGGGATAACGCAGTATTTT
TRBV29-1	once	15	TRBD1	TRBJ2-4	CSVRAGTGGQNIQYF	TGCAGCGTGAGAGCCGGGACAGGGGGACAGAACATTCAGTACTTC
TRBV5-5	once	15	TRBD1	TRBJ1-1	CASSLRATGGTEAFF	TGTGCCAGCAGCTTGCGGGCAACAGGGGGCACTGAAGCTTTCTTT
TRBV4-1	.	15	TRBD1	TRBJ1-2	CASSQAQGEAYGYTF	TGCGCCAGCAGCCAAGCACAGGGGGAGGCGTATGGCTACACCTTC
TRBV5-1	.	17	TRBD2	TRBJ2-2	CASRLGLAGANTGELFF	TGCGCCAGCAGACTTGGACTAGCGGGCGCGAACACCGGGGAGCTGTTTTTT
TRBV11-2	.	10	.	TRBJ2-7	CASSFREQYF	TGTGCCAGCAGCTTCAGAGAGCAGTACTTC
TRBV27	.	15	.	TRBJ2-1	CASSSSQDSYNEQFF	TGTGCCAGCAGTTCCTCACAGGACTCCTACAATGAGCAGTTCTTC
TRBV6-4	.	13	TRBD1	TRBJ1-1	CASSTQGVTEAFF	TGTGCCAGCAGTACCCAGGGGGTGACTGAAGCTTTCTTT
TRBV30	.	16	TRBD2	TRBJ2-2	CAWGTTTGEGAGELFF	TGTGCCTGGGGGACTACCACGGGAGAAGGAGCCGGGGAGCTGTTTTTT
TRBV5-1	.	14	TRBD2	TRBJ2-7	CASSLGLALVEQYF	TGCGCCAGCAGCTTGGGACTAGCGCTTGTTGAGCAGTACTTC
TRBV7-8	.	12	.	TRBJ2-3	CASSLGLDTQYF	TGTGCCAGCAGCCTTGGCCTGGATACGCAGTATTTT
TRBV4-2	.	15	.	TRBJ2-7	CASSQDKGVSYEQYF	TGTGCCAGCAGCCAAGATAAGGGGGTCTCTTACGAGCAGTACTTC
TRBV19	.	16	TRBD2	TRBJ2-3	CASKMDLAGITDTQYF	TGTGCCAGTAAAATGGACTTAGCGGGGATAACAGATACGCAGTATTTT
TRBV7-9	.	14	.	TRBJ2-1	CASSLAREYNEQFF	TGTGCCAGCAGCTTAGCGCGGGAATACAATGAGCAGTTCTTC
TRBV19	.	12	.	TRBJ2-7	CATRGGAGEQYF	TGTGCCACCAGGGGAGGGGCGGGCGAGCAGTACTTC
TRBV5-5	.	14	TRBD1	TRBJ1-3	CASSTTGAGNTIYF	TGTGCCAGCAGCACGACAGGGGCTGGAAACACCATATATTTT
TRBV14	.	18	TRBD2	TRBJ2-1	CASSQDWIAGAVNNEQFF	TGTGCCAGCAGCCAAGATTGGATAGCGGGTGCGGTTAACAATGAGCAGTTCTTC
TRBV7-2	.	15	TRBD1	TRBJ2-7	CASSLVGTGGGEQYF	TGTGCCAGCAGCTTAGTAGGGACAGGGGGTGGTGAGCAGTACTTC
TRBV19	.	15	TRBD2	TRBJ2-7	CASSPSRTSVYEQYF	TGTGCCAGTAGTCCCTCCCGGACTAGCGTCTACGAGCAGTACTTC
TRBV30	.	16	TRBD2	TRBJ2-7	CAWSVLTSGTLYEQYF	TGTGCCTGGAGTGTACTGACTAGCGGAACCCTTTACGAGCAGTACTTC
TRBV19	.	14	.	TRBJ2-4	CASSIGRTVNIQYF	TGTGCCAGTAGTATTGGAAGGACAGTAAACATTCAGTACTTC
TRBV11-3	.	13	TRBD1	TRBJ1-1	CASSGRTGGSAFF	TGTGCCAGCAGCGGGCGGACAGGGGGCTCAGCTTTCTTT
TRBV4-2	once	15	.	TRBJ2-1	CASSQGLGFNNEQFF	TGTGCCAGCAGCCAAGGACTCGGCTTTAACAATGAGCAGTTCTTC
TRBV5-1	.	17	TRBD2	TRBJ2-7	CASSLEGPTSGRYRRYF	TGCGCCAGCAGCTTGGAAGGTCCCACTAGCGGCCGGTATCGGCGGTACTTC
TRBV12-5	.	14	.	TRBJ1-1	CASGRSAGDTEAFF	TGTGCTAGTGGCCGCTCAGCGGGTGACACTGAAGCTTTCTTT
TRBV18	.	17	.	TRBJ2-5	CASSPSPGRGLQETQYF	TGTGCCAGCTCACCATCCCCGGGACGGGGACTCCAAGAGACCCAGTACTTC
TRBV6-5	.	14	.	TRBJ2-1	CASSPGTSYNEQFF	TGTGCCAGCAGCCCAGGAACCTCCTACAATGAGCAGTTCTTC
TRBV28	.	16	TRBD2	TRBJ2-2	CASSTGGRVNTGELFF	TGTGCCAGCAGCACCGGCGGGAGGGTAAACACCGGGGAGCTGTTTTTT
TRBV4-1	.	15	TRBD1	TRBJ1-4	CASSLVGTGDEKLFF	TGCGCCAGCAGCCTGGTCGGGACAGGGGATGAAAAACTGTTTTTT
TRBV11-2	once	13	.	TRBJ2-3	CASSRNRGGTQYF	TGTGCCAGCAGCCGAAACAGGGGGGGTACGCAGTATTTT
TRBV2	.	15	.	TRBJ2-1	CGTRRASSSYNEQFF	TGTGGCACACGGCGGGCTTCGAGCTCCTACAATGAGCAGTTCTTC
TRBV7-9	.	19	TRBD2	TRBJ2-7	CASSLTITKTSGSPYEQYF	TGTGCCAGCAGCTTAACAATAACAAAGACTAGCGGGAGTCCCTACGAGCAGTACTTC
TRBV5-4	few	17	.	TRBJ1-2	CASSLDGGQPANYGYTF	TGTGCCAGCAGCTTGGACGGCGGGCAGCCCGCTAACTATGGCTACACCTTC
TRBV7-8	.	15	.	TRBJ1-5	CASSLEAGGNQPQHF	TGTGCCAGCAGCTTAGAAGCAGGCGGCAATCAGCCCCAGCATTTT
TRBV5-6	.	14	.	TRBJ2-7	CASPWGDAPYEQYF	TGTGCCAGCCCTTGGGGGGACGCCCCCTACGAGCAGTACTTC
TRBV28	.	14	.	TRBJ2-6	CASSSSSGANVLTF	TGTGCCAGCAGTTCGTCGTCTGGGGCCAACGTCCTGACTTTC
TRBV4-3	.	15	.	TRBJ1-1	CASSPSQFGRTEAFF	TGCGCCAGCAGCCCATCGCAATTTGGGAGGACTGAAGCTTTCTTT
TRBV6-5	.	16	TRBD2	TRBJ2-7	CASSYSTATSGYEQYF	TGTGCCAGCAGTTACTCGACTGCGACTAGCGGCTACGAGCAGTACTTC
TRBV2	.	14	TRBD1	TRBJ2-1	CASSEDRVSNEQFF	TGTGCCAGCAGTGAGGACAGGGTTTCGAATGAGCAGTTCTTC
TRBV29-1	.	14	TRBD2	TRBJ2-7	CSVAEAGGSYEQYF	TGCAGCGTCGCCGAGGCGGGGGGGTCCTACGAGCAGTACTTC
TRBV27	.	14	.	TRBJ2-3	CASSRQTSTDTQYF	TGTGCCAGCAGTCGGCAGACTAGCACAGATACGCAGTATTTT
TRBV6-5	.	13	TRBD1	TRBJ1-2	CASSYLGQPGYTF	TGTGCCAGCAGTTACTTGGGACAGCCTGGCTACACCTTC
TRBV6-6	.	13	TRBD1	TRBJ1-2	CASSFGQGDGYTF	TGTGCCAGCAGTTTCGGACAGGGAGATGGCTACACCTTC
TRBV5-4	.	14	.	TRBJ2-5	CASSLPGTQETQYF	TGTGCCAGCAGCTTGCCCGGTACCCAAGAGACCCAGTACTTC
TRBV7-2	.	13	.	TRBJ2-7	CASTKESSYEQYF	TGTGCCAGCACTAAGGAGAGCTCCTACGAGCAGTACTTC
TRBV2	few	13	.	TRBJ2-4	CASSPLAGDIQYF	TGTGCCAGCAGTCCCCTGGCCGGGGACATTCAGTACTTC
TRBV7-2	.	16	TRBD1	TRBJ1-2	CASVLTVAGGLYGYTF	TGTGCCAGCGTCCTCACAGTGGCAGGGGGCCTCTATGGCTACACCTTC
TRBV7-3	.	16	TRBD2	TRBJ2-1	CASSPRGGQAYNEQFF	TGTGCCAGCAGCCCCCGCGGGGGGCAGGCCTACAATGAGCAGTTCTTC
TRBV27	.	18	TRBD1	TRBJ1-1	CASRLVRGRRRSDTEAFF	TGTGCCAGCAGGTTGGTAAGGGGGCGAAGAAGAAGCGACACTGAAGCTTTCTTT